This T cell receptor (beta chain) comes out of a study of cytomegalovirus exposure and HLA in healthy donors. The CDR3 loop spans 17 amino acids. Per germline, CDR1 SGHKS and CDR2 YYEKEE (reference sequence). A multiplex PCR was run with 60 Vbeta primers and 13 Jbeta primers. Data came from immunoSEQ multiplex PCR; TCRdb stores just in-frame clones and leaves some out. The repertoire includes 55,000 to 70,000 clones, 86% of them detected once, and about 2.1% sits in the top ten. Study-wide findings and caveats: When a later analysis compared HLA-associated TCR beta chains with equally common others, the HLA-associated chains turned out to be more clonally expanded and to have lower generation probabilities.

To note about this clone: Its antigen is undetermined.

The donors were healthy bone marrow donors. The clonotype was recovered from a woman between 25 and 40 years old in good health and CMV-seronegative. Sequences were obtained from PBMCs. V usage is TRBV5-5 and J usage is TRBJ2-5; 14 bases line up with TRBD2. The better agreement between TRBJ2-7 and the DNA end casts doubt on the J call. CDR3 sequence reads: CASSSGLAGGPSYEQYF. The CDR3 DNA is TGTGCCAGCAGCTCCGGACTAGCGGGAGGCCCGTCCTACGAGCAGTACTTC.